This T cell receptor (beta chain) is drawn from a study of blood T cell repertoires in COVID-19. Whole-study context: Collection of acute and convalescent COVID-19 samples took place in the United States, Italy and Spain. T cells, B-cell-depleted T cells, or PBMCs provided the cDNA or gDNA that served as material.

Trimming took 3 bases from V and 7 from J, leaving 12 bases between them. The CDR3 runs 13 residues. CDR1 and CDR2 from the germline V gene are LGHNA and YNFKEQ. The assay was immunoSEQ multiplex PCR, and TCRdb's table has in-frame clones only and misses some. The repertoire holds some 290,000 clones, with under 90% as singletons. The sample was peripheral blood. This receptor was identified in a woman aged 25 to 45 with COVID-19, enrolled during active disease. The chain has TRBV4-2 and TRBJ1-2, with a possible D match to TRBD1 (5 bases). CDR3 loop: CASSHGGRGGYTF. DNA of the CDR3: TGTGCCAGCAGCCACGGGGGGAGGGGTGGCTACACCTTC.